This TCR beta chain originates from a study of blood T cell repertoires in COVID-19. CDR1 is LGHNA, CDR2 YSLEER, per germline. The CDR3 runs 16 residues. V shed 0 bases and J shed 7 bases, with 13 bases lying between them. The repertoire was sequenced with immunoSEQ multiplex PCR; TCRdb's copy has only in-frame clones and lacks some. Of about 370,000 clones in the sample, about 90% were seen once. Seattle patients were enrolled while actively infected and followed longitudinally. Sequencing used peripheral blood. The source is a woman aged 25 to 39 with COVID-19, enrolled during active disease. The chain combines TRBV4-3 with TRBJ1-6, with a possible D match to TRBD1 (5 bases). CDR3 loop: CASSQDQTGENSPLHF. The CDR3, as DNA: TGCGCCAGCAGCCAAGATCAAACAGGTGAAAATTCACCCCTCCACTTT.